This TCR beta chain originates from a study of control samples from healthy donors and cancer patients. Some clones are missing from TCRdb's copy, which holds only in-frame ones; the method was immunoSEQ multiplex PCR. The sample records 150,000 to 200,000 clones, more than 80% being singletons. The receptor was derived from a man aged 25 to 40 in good health. Input material: blood.

The CDR3 here is CASSLEQSRSPLHF. The CDR3 DNA is TGTGCCAGCAGCTTAGAACAGAGCAGGTCGCCCCTCCACTTT. The genes are TRBV11-2 and TRBJ1-6; D gene ambiguous. Trimming stripped 0 bases from V and 13 bases from J, with 13 bases between. This CDR3 region has 14 residues. Germline V gene sequence: CDR1 SGHAT, CDR2 FQNNGV.